The next 4 T cell receptor beta chains were all read from a single sample in a study of shared clonotypes between healthy human individuals. Clones were read by immunoSEQ multiplex PCR, and TCRdb kept only the in-frame ones, dropping some. Of roughly 1.4 million clones listed, around 98.5% are singletons. The sequenced sample was naive CD4+ T cells sorted from blood. As for subset: CD45RA+ positively selected. The receptors come from a man aged 25 to 40 in good health.

This chain connects TRBV19 to TRBJ2-5; 7 positions agree with TRBD2. The J segment lost 6 bases and the V segment lost 5 bases, leaving 9 bases of the junction unmatched. This CDR3 has 14 residues. Germline V gene lookup returns CDR1 LNHDA and CDR2 SQIVND (reference sequence). DNA of the CDR3: TGTGCCAGTAGTTCGGGGGGAGGGCGACAGACCCAGTACTTC. It is translated as CASSSGGGRQTQYF.

CDR3 in DNA: TGTGCCAGCAGCGGATCCAGGGGGCGGCTCGAGACCCAGTACTTC. Translation gives CASSGSRGRLETQYF. The chain is built from TRBV11-2 and TRBJ2-5, with 8 bases that match TRBD1. Germline lookup yields CDR1 SGHAT and CDR2 FQNNGV. CDR3 length: 15 residues. The V segment lost 5 bases and the J segment 5 bases; nucleotides outside the gene matches: 10.

CDR3 DNA: TGTGCCAGCTCACCACCCTCCTCATTGTCAGGGAGGGTCATGAATGAGCAGTTCTTC. It codes for CASSPPSSLSGRVMNEQFF. V is TRBV18 and J is TRBJ2-1, with TRBD2 matching 7 bases. The germline V gene has CDR1 KGHSH and CDR2 LQKENI. This CDR3 contains 19 residues. Unmatched junction bases numbered 18, after V lost 0 bases and J lost 7 bases.

Only one count was recorded for this clone. The V call is TRBV7-3, the J call TRBJ2-5; 10 bases align to TRBD1. The junction had 9 bases not matched to a gene; V was cut back by 5 bases and J by 0 bases. Per the germline V gene, CDR1 is SGHTA and CDR2 is FQGTGA. CDR3 length equals 17 residues. CDR3 in amino acids: CASSPDRGAPNQETQYF. CDR3 DNA: TGTGCCAGCAGCCCGGACAGGGGGGCCCCAAACCAAGAGACCCAGTACTTC.